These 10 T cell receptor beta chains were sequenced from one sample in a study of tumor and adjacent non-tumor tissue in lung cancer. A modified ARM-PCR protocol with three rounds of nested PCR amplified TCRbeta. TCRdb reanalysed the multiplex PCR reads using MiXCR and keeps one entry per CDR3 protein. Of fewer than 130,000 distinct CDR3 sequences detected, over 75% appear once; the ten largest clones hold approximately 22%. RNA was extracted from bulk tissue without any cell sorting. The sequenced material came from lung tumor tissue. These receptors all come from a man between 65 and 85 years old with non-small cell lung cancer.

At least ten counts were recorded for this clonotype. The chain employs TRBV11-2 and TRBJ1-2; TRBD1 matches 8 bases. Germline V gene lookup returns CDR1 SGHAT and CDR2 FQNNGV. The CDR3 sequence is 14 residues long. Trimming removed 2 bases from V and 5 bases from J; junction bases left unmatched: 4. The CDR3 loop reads CASSLRTGTYGYTF. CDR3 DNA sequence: TGTGCCAGCAGCTTAAGGACAGGGACATATGGCTACACCTTC.

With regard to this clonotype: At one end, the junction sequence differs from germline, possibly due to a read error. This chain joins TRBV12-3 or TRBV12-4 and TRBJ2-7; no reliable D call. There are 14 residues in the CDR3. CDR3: CAISYMSTSFEQYF. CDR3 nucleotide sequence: TGTGCCATCAGTTATATGAGTACCTCCTTCGAGCAGTACTTC.

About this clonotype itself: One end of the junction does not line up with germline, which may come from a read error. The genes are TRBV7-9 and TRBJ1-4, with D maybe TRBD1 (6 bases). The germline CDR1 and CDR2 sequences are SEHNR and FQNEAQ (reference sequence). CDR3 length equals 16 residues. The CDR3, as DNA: TGTCCCAGCAGCAACCCACAGGGCGTTTTAGGAGAAAAACTGTTTTTT. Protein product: CPSSNPQGVLGEKLFF. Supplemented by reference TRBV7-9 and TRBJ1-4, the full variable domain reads DTGVSQNPRHKITKRGQNVTFRCDPISEHNRLYWYRQTLGQGPEFLTYFQNEAQLEKSRLLSDRFSAERPKGSFSTLEIQRTEQGDSAMYLCPSSNPQGVLGEKLFFGSGTQLSVL.

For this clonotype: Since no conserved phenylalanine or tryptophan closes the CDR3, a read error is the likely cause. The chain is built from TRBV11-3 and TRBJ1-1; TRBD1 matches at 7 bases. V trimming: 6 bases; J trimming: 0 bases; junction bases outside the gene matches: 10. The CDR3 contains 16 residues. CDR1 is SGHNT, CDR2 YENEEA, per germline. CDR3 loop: CASRLKTGLMNTEAFL. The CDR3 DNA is TGTGCCAGCAGGTTAAAGACAGGGTTGATGAACACTGAAGCTTTCTTA.

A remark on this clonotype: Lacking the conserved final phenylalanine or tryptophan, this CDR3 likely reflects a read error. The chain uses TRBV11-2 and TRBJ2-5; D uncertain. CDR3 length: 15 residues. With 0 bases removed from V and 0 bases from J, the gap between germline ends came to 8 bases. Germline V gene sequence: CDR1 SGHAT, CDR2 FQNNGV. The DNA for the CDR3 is TGTGCCAGCAGCTTAGAAGGTAATGACCAAGAGACCCAGTACTTA. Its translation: CASSLEGNDQETQYL.

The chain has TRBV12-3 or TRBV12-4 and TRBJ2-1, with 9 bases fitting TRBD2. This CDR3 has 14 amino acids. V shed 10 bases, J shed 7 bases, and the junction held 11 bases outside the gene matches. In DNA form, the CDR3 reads TGTGCCACCAATTTAACTAGCGGGCTGAATGAGCAGTTCTTC. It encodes CATNLTSGLNEQFF.

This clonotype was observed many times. The CDR3 sequence is CSVDTGGSDPNYGYTF. CDR3 DNA: TGCAGCGTGGATACAGGGGGTTCTGACCCTAACTATGGCTACACCTTC. The chain recombines TRBV29-1 with TRBJ1-2; TRBD1 aligns across 8 bases. The CDR3 covers 16 residues. CDR1 SQVTM and CDR2 ANQGSEA come from the germline V gene. V shed 6 bases and J 0 bases; nucleotides not matched to a gene: 12.

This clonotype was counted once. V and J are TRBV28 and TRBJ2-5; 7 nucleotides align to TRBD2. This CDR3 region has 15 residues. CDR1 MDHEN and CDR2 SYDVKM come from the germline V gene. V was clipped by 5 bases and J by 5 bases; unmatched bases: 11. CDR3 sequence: CASSPARRGKETQYF. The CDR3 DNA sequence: TGTGCCAGCAGTCCGGCACGGCGGGGGAAGGAGACCCAGTACTTC. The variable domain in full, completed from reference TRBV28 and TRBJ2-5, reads DVKVTQSSRYLVKRTGEKVFLECVQDMDHENMFWYRQDPGLGLRLIYFSYDVKMKEKGDIPEGYSVSREKKERFSLILESASTNQTSMYLCASSPARRGKETQYFGPGTRLLVL.

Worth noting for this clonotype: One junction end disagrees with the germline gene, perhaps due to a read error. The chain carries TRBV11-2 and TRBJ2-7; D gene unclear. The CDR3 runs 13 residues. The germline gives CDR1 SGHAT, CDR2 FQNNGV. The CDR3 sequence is CAGSLAVALEMYF. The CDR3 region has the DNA TGTGCCGGCAGCTTAGCAGTAGCTCTCGAGATGTACTTC.

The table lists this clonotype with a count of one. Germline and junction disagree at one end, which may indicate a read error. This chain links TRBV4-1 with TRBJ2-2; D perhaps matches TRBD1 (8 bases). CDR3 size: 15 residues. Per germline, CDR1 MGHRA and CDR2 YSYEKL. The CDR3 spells CTSGLGQGGTGVLFF. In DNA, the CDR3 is TGCACCAGCGGCCTCGGACAGGGAGGGACCGGGGTGCTGTTTTTT.